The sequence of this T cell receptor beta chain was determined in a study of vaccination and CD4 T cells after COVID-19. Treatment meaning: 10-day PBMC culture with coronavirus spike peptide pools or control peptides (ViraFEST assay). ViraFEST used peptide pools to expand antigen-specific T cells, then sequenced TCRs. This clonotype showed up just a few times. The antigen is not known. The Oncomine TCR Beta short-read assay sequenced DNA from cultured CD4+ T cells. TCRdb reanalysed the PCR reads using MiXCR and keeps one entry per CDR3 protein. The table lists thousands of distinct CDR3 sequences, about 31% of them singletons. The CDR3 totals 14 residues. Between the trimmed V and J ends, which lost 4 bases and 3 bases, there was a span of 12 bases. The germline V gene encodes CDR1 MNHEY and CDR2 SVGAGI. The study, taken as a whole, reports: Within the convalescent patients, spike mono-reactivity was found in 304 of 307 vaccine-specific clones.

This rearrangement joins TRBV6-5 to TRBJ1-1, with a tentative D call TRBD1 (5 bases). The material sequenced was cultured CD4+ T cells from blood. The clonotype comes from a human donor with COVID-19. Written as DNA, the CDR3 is TGTGCCAGCAGTTGGGGGAAGGGAGACACTGAAGCTTTCTTT. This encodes CASSWGKGDTEAFF.